The 19 T cell receptor beta chains below were found in one sample sequenced in a study of shared clonotypes between healthy human individuals. The repertoire was sequenced with immunoSEQ multiplex PCR; TCRdb's copy has only in-frame clones and lacks some. The sample lists millions of clones, approximately 95% occurring once. Specimen: naive CD4+ T cells from PBMCs. Subset meaning: CD45RA+ positively selected. Receptor source: a man aged 18 to 30 in good health. Some clones in this sample may be carry-over from other donors' samples.

This clone came up once. The chain combines TRBV5-1 with TRBJ2-1; weak D call: TRBD1 (5 bases). Trimming cost V 2 bases and J 14 bases, with 14 bases left between them. CDR3 size: 12 residues. The germline CDR1 and CDR2 sequences are SGHRS and YFSETQ. CDR3 bases: TGCGCCAGCAGCTTCGAAAAGGGGTCGAAGTTCTTC. It encodes CASSFEKGSKFF.

This clone was found once. V gene TRBV7-2 combines with J gene TRBJ2-1; no firm D call. The germline V gene encodes CDR1 SGHTA and CDR2 FQGNSA. The CDR3 spans 12 residues. With 1 base removed from V and 8 bases from J, the gap between germline ends came to 6 bases. The CDR3: CASSLELYEQFF. CDR3 sequence (DNA): TGTGCCAGCAGCTTAGAGCTGTATGAGCAGTTCTTC.

The V gene is TRBV27, the J gene TRBJ1-2; perhaps TRBD1 as D (5 bases). Germline assignment: CDR1 MNHEY and CDR2 SMNVEV (reference sequence). The CDR3 has 15 amino acids. V was cut by 9 bases and J by 2 bases, with 19 bases left in between. The CDR3 nucleotides are TGTGCCAGTCATGACCCGGGGCAGGGCAACTATGGCTACACCTTC. Translation: CASHDPGQGNYGYTF.

The chain recombines TRBV19 with TRBJ1-2, with TRBD1 matching 9 bases. V was clipped by 9 bases and J by 4 bases; unmatched bases: 15. The germline V gene has CDR1 LNHDA and CDR2 SQIVND (reference sequence). The CDR3 is 16 residues long. The DNA for the CDR3 is TGTGCCAGCGACTACAGGGGGCTGCGGGGGAGCTATGGCTACACCTTC. It is translated as CASDYRGLRGSYGYTF.

The chain couples TRBV6-6 to TRBJ2-7, with a tentative D call TRBD2 (5 bases). The CDR3 extends over 14 amino acids. Trimming pared 5 bases from V and 0 bases from J, leaving 11 bases between. The germline gives CDR1 MNHNY, CDR2 SVGAGI (reference sequence). CDR3 in amino acids: CASSPAELSYEQYF. The CDR3 bases are TGTGCCAGCAGTCCAGCGGAACTCTCCTACGAGCAGTACTTC.

A remark on this clone: Mismatch with germline at one junction end may stem from a read error. This same CDR3 is encoded by further DNA sequences in the sample. The V and J genes are TRBV29-1 and TRBJ1-1; the match to TRBD1 covers 7 bases. This CDR3 region has 12 residues. Germline loops: CDR1 SQVTM, CDR2 ANQGSEA. Written as DNA, the CDR3 is TGCAGCGCAGACGACAGGGTCACTGAAGCTTTTTTT. Translation gives CSADDRVTEAFF.

CDR3: CSARGLDTQYF. The CDR3 region has the DNA TGCAGTGCTAGGGGACTGGATACGCAGTATTTT. The chain couples TRBV20-1 to TRBJ2-3; maybe TRBD2 (6 bases). Trimming pared 3 bases from V and 6 bases from J, leaving 7 bases between. The CDR3 totals 11 residues. Germline values: CDR1 DFQATT, CDR2 SNEGSKA (reference sequence).

This rearrangement joins TRBV6-5 to TRBJ2-1; TRBD2 agrees at 10 bases. Germline V gives CDR1 MNHEY, CDR2 SVGAGI. After removal of 3 bases from V and 8 bases from J, the junction contained 10 bases not matched to a gene. This CDR3 has 16 residues. The CDR3 region has the DNA TGTGCCAGCAGTTATTCTTTAGCGGGAGGACCGGATGAGCAGTTCTTC. Residues: CASSYSLAGGPDEQFF.

In the case of this clone: At one end the junction does not follow the germline gene, possibly because of a read error. Here the CDR3 reads CASSNSGGAEAFF. CDR3 DNA sequence: TGTGCCAGCAGTAACTCGGGTGGGGCTGAAGCTTTCTTT. The rearrangement links TRBV6-6 to TRBJ1-1; D is undetermined. Germline-derived CDR1 and CDR2 are MNHNY and SVGAGI (reference sequence). The CDR3 extends over 13 amino acids.

This rearrangement joins TRBV2 to TRBJ1-1; 10 bases are a match to TRBD1. Germline CDR1 SNHLY, CDR2 FYNNEI. J was trimmed by 6 bases and V by 7 bases; bases with no gene match: 14. The CDR3 contains 16 residues. The DNA for the CDR3 is TGTGCCAGCATCCGCGACAGGGGGCCGACCTCACCTGAAGCTTTCTTT. Translation gives CASIRDRGPTSPEAFF.

This chain links TRBV5-1 with TRBJ1-1; no clear D. Trimming removed 2 bases from V and 4 bases from J, with 12 bases in between. The CDR3 covers 14 residues. Germline CDR1 is SGHRS and CDR2 is YFSETQ. As DNA, the CDR3 is TGCGCCAGCAGCTTCGACATCCGGGGCACTGAAGCTTTCTTT. It is translated as CASSFDIRGTEAFF.

The chain combines TRBV2 with TRBJ2-3; the D is unclear. Germline V gene data show CDR1 as SNHLY and CDR2 as FYNNEI. The CDR3 contains 12 residues. V was pared by 7 bases and J by 0 bases, with 5 bases between. DNA for the CDR3: TGTGCCAGCACGTCGAGCACAGATACGCAGTATTTT. This codes for CASTSSTDTQYF.

The V call is TRBV4-3, the J call TRBJ2-3, with 9 bases lining up with TRBD2. V gave up 2 bases and J gave up 5 bases; unmatched junction bases: 8. The CDR3 totals 16 residues. Germline-derived CDR1 and CDR2 are LGHNA and YSLEER. Here the CDR3 reads CASSQHRASGIDTQYF. CDR3 sequence (DNA): TGCGCCAGCAGCCAACATCGGGCTAGCGGGATAGATACGCAGTATTTT.

V and J are TRBV7-2 and TRBJ2-4; 14 bases fit TRBD2. Germline V lookup: CDR1 SGHTA, CDR2 FQGNSA. V lost 5 bases and J lost 0; bases outside the gene matches: 9. This CDR3 is 19 amino acids long. The CDR3 spells CASSTQGLAGVGAKNIQYF. The CDR3 nucleotides read TGTGCCAGCAGCACGCAGGGACTAGCGGGAGTAGGAGCCAAAAACATTCAGTACTTC.

This rearrangement joins TRBV14 to TRBJ1-1; D is undetermined. The CDR3 consists of 14 residues. Germline assignment: CDR1 SGHDN and CDR2 FVKESK. Trimming took 4 bases from V and 8 from J, leaving 17 bases between them. CDR3 residues: CASSRIGRTGEAFF. The CDR3, as DNA: TGTGCCAGCAGCCGTATTGGACGGACCGGGGAAGCTTTCTTT. Combining the CDR3 with reference TRBV14 and TRBJ1-1 gives the whole variable domain EAGVTQFPSHSVIEKGQTVTLRCDPISGHDNLYWYRRVMGKEIKFLLHFVKESKQDESGMPNNRFLAERTGGTYSTLKVQPAELEDSGVYFCASSRIGRTGEAFFGQGTRLTVV.

CDR3 sequence: CASSLQGVIGNTIYF. CDR3 in DNA: TGTGCCAGCAGCTTACAGGGGGTTATAGGGAACACCATATATTTT. This chain connects TRBV27 to TRBJ1-3; 8 bases line up with TRBD1. Unmatched junction bases numbered 11, after V lost 6 bases and J lost 7 bases. CDR1 and CDR2 (germline): MNHEY, SMNVEV (reference sequence). The CDR3 is made up of 15 amino acids.

A word on this clone: Other DNA sequences of this sample code for an identical CDR3. The J gene is TRBJ1-2, the V gene TRBV28; D call uncertain. The CDR3 covers 12 residues. Germline CDR1 and CDR2: MDHEN and SYDVKM. Trimming removed 2 bases from V and 4 bases from J, with 5 bases in between. The CDR3 loop reads CASSLASYGYTF. CDR3 in DNA: TGTGCCAGCAGTTTAGCCTCCTATGGCTACACCTTC.

CDR3: CSVELKRRLNTEAFF. Written as DNA, the CDR3 is TGCAGCGTTGAGTTAAAGCGGCGCCTGAACACTGAAGCTTTCTTT. The V call is TRBV29-1, the J call TRBJ1-1; D is unresolved. Deletions cut 3 bases from V and 0 bases from J, with 14 bases between. The CDR3 length is 15 residues. Germline lookup yields CDR1 SQVTM and CDR2 ANQGSEA.

The rearrangement links TRBV28 to TRBJ2-3, with D perhaps TRBD1 or TRBD2 (5 bases each). Between the trimmed V and J ends, which lost 5 bases and 3 bases, there was a span of 15 bases. CDR1 and CDR2 (germline): MDHEN, SYDVKM. This CDR3 is 15 amino acids long. The CDR3 DNA is TGTGCCAGCAGTGATCGAGGGGTAGGGACAGATACGCAGTATTTT. This translates into CASSDRGVGTDTQYF.